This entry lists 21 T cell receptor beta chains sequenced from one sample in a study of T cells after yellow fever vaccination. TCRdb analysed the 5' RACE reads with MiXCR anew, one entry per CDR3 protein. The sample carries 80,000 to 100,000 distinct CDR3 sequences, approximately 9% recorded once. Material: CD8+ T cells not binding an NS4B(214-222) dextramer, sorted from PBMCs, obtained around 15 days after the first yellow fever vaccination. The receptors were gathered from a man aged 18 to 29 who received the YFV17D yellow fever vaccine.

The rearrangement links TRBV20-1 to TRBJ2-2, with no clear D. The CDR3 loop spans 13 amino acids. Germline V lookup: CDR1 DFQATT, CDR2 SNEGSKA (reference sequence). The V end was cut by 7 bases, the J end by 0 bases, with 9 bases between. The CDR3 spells CSGAFPNTGELFF. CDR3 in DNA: TGCAGTGGGGCCTTCCCGAACACCGGGGAGCTGTTTTTT.

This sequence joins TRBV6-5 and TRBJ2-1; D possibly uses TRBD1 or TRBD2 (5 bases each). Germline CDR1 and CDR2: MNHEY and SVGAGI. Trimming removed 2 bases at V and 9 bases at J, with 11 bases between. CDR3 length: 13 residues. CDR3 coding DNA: TGTGCCAGCAGTTACCGGGGCGGCACTGAGCAGTTCTTC. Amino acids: CASSYRGGTEQFF.

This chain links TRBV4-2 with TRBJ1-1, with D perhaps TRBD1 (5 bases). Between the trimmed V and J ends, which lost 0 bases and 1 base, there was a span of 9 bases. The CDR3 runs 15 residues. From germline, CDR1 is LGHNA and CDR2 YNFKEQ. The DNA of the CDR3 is TGTGCCAGCAGCCAAGAAGCAACAGGGAACACTGAAGCTTTCTTT. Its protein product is CASSQEATGNTEAFF.

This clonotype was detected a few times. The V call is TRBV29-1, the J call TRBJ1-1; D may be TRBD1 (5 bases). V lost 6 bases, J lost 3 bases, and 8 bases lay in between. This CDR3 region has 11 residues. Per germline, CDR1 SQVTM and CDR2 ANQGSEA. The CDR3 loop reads CSVRRDTEAFF. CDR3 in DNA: TGCAGCGTACGCAGGGACACTGAAGCTTTCTTT.

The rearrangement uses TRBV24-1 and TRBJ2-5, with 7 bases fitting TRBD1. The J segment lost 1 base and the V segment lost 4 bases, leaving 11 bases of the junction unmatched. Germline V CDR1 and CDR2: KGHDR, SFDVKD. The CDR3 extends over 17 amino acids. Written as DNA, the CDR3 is TGTGCCACCAGTGACACGAGAGGGGGCGATATCCAAGAGACCCAGTACTTC. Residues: CATSDTRGGDIQETQYF.

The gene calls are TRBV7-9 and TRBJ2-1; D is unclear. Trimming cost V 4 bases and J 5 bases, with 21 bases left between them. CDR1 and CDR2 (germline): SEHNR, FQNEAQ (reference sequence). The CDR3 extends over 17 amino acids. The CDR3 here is CASSSNVRLRKHNEQFF. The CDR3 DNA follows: TGTGCCAGCAGCTCCAATGTACGGCTTAGGAAACACAATGAGCAGTTCTTC.

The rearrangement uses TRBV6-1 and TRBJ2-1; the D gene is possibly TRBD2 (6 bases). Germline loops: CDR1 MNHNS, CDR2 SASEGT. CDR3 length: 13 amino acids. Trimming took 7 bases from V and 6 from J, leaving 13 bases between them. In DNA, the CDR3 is TGTGCCAGCACCAGCCCCGGGGGCAATGAGCAGTTCTTC. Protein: CASTSPGGNEQFF.

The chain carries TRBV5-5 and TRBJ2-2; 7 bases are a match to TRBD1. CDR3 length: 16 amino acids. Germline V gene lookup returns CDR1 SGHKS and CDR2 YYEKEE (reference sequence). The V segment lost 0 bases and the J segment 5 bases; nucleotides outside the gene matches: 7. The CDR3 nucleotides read TGTGCCAGCAGCTTGGAGCGACAGGGACGGACCGGGGAGCTGTTTTTT. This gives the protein CASSLERQGRTGELFF. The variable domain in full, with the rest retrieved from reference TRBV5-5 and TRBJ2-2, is DAGVTQSPTHLIKTRGQQVTLRCSPISGHKSVSWYQQVLGQGPQFIFQYYEKEERGRGNFPDRFSARQFPNYSSELNVNALLLGDSALYLCASSLERQGRTGELFFGEGSRLTVL.

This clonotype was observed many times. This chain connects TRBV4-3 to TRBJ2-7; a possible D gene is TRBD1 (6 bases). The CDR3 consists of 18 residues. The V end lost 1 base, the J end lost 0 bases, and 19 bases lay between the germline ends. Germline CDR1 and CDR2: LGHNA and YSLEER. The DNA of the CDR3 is TGCGCCAGCAGCCAAGGGGGCCAGACAGGTAGAATCTCCTACGAGCAGTACTTC. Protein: CASSQGGQTGRISYEQYF.

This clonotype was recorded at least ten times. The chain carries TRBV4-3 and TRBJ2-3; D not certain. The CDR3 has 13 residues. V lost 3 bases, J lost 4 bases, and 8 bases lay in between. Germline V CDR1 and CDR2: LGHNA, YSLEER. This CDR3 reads CASSQFSADTQYF. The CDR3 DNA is TGCGCCAGCAGCCAGTTCTCCGCAGATACGCAGTATTTT.

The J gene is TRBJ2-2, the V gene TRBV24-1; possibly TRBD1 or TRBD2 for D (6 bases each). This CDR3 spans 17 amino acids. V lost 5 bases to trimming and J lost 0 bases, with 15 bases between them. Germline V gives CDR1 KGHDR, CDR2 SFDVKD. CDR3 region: CATSVTGADTNTGELFF. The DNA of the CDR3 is TGTGCCACCAGTGTCACGGGGGCTGATACGAACACCGGGGAGCTGTTTTTT.

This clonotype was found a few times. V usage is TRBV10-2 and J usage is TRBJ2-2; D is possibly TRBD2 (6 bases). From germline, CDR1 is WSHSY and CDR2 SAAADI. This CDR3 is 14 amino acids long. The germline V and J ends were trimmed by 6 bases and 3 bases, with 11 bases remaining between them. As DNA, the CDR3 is TGCGCCAGCAGCTACCGACTAGACACCGGGGAGCTGTTTTTT. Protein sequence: CASSYRLDTGELFF.

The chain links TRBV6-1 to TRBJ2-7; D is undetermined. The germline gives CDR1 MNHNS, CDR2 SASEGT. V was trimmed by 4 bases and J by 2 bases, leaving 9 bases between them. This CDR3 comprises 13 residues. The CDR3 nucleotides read TGTGCCAGCAGTGCTCGGGCACCCTACGAGCAGTACTTC. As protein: CASSARAPYEQYF.

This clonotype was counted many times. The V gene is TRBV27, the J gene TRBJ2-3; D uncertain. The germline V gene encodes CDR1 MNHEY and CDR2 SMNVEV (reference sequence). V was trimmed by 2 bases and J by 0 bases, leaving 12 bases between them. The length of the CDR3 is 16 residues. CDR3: CASSLESPMSTDTQYF. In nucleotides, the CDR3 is TGTGCCAGCAGTTTAGAGTCACCGATGAGCACAGATACGCAGTATTTT.

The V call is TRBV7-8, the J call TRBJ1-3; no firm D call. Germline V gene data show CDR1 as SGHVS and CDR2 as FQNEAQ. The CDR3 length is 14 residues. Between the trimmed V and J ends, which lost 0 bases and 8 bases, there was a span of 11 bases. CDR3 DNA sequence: TGTGCCAGCAGCTTAGCCGGGTCCTGGGACACCATATATTTT. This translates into CASSLAGSWDTIYF.

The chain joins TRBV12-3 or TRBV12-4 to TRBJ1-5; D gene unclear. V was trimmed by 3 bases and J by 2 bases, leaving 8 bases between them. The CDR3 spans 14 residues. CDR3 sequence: CASSFGNGNQPQHF. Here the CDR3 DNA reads TGTGCCAGCAGTTTCGGAAACGGCAATCAGCCCCAGCATTTT.

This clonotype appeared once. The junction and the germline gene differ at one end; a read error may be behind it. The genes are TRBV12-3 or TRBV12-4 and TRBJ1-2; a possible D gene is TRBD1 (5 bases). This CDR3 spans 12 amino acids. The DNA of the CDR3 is TGTGCCAGCACTGGGGGAAGCTATGGCTGCACCTTC. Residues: CASTGGSYGCTF.

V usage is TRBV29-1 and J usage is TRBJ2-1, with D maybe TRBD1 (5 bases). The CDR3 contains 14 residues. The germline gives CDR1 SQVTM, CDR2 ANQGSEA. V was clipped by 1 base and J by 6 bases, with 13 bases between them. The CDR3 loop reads CSVEAPGQGNEQFF. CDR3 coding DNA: TGCAGCGTTGAAGCACCAGGGCAGGGCAATGAGCAGTTCTTC.

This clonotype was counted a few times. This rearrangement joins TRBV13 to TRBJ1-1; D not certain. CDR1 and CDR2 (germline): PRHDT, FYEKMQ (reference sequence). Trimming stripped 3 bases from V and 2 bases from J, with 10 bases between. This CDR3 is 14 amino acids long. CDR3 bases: TGTGCCAGCAGCTTTCTAGAGGGAAACACTGAAGCTTTCTTT. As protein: CASSFLEGNTEAFF.

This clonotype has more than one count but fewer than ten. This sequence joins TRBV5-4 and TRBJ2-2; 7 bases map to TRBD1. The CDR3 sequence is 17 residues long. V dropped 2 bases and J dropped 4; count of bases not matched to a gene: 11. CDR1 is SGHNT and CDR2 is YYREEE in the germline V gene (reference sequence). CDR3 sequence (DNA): TGTGCCAGCAGCTTCGAATCCGGGACAGAGCCCACCGGGGAGCTGTTTTTT. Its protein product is CASSFESGTEPTGELFF.

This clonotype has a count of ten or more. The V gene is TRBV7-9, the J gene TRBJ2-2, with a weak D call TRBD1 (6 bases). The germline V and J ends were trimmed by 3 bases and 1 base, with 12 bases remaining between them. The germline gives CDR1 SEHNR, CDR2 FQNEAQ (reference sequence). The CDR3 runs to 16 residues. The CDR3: CASSFSPGQNTGELFF. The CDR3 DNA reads TGTGCCAGCAGCTTCTCCCCGGGACAGAACACCGGGGAGCTGTTTTTT.